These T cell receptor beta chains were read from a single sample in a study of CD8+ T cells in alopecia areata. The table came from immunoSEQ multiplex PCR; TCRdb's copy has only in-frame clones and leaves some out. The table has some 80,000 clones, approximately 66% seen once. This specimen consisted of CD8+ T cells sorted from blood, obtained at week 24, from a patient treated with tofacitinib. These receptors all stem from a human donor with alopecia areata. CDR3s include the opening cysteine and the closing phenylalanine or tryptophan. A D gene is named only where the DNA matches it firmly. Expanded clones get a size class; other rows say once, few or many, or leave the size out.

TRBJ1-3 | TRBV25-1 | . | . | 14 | CASSEGSSGNTIYF | TGTGCCAGCAGTGAAGGGAGCTCTGGAAACACCATATATTTT
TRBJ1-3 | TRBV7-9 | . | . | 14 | CASTPRVEEGTIYF | TGTGCCAGCACCCCTAGGGTCGAAGAAGGCACCATATATTTT
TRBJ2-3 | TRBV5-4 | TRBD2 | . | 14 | CASSLGGGAYTQYF | TGTGCCAGCAGCTTGGGCGGGGGGGCTTATACGCAGTATTTT
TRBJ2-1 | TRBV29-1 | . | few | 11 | CSVYSYNEQFF | TGCAGCGTCTATAGCTACAATGAGCAGTTCTTC
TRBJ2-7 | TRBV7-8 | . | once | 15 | CASSPFVGGTYEQYF | TGTGCCAGCAGCCCTTTCGTGGGGGGTACCTACGAGCAGTACTTC
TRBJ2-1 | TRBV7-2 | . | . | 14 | CASSFTGLWYEQFF | TGTGCCAGCAGCTTCACAGGGCTTTGGTATGAGCAGTTCTTC
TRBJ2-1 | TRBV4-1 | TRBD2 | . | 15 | CASSQAASGRGEQFF | TGCGCCAGCAGCCAAGCGGCTAGCGGGAGGGGTGAGCAGTTCTTC
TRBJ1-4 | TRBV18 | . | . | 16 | CASSPIGYTTNEKLFF | TGTGCCAGCTCACCGATCGGGTATACAACTAATGAAAAACTGTTTTTT
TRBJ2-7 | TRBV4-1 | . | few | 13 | CASSQLVLREQYF | TGCGCCAGCAGCCAACTGGTGCTGAGGGAGCAGTACTTC
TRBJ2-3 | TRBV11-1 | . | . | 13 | CASSSGGTYTQYF | TGTGCCAGCAGCTCGGGGGGCACGTATACGCAGTATTTT
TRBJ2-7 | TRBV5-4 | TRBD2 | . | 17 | CASSQGTSLEVDTEQYF | TGTGCCAGCAGCCAAGGGACTAGTTTGGAGGTTGATACCGAGCAGTACTTC
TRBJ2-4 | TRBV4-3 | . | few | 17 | CASSQDYRRDWKNIQYF | TGCGCCAGCAGCCAAGATTATAGACGCGACTGGAAAAACATTCAGTACTTC
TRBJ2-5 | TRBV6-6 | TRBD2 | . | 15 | CASSKPSGGQETQYF | TGTGCCAGCAGTAAACCTAGCGGGGGGCAAGAGACCCAGTACTTC
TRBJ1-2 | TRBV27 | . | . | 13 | CASSLGRSYGYTF | TGTGCCAGCAGTCTGGGACGGAGCTATGGCTACACCTTC
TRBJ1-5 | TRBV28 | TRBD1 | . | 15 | CASSNGDSDNQPQHF | TGTGCCAGCAGCAATGGGGACAGTGACAATCAGCCCCAGCATTTT
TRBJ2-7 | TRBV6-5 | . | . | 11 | CASRAGYEQYF | TGTGCCAGCAGGGCAGGTTACGAGCAGTACTTC
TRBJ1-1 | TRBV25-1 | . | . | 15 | CASSDGGLLNTEAFF | TGTGCCAGCAGTGACGGTGGGTTACTGAACACTGAAGCTTTCTTT
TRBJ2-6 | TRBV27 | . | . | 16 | CASSFLRVSGANVLTF | TGTGCCAGCAGTTTCCTCAGGGTCTCTGGGGCCAACGTCCTGACTTTC
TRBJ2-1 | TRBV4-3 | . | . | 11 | CASSSYNEQFF | TGCGCCAGCAGCTCCTACAATGAGCAGTTCTTC
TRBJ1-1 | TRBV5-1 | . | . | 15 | CASSLAPGGNTEAFF | TGCGCCAGCAGCTTGGCCCCGGGGGGGAACACTGAAGCTTTCTTT
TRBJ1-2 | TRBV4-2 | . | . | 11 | CASSHGDGYTF | TGTGCCAGCAGCCACGGAGATGGCTACACCTTC
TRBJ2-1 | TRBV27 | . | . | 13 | CASSRVSYNEQFF | TGTGCCAGCAGTCGCGTATCGTACAATGAGCAGTTCTTC
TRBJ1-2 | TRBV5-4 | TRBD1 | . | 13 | CASSSETGVGYTF | TGTGCCAGCAGCTCGGAAACAGGGGTTGGCTACACCTTC
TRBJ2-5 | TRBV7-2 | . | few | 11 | CASSSNRDFHF | TGTGCCAGCAGCTCCAACCGGGACTTCCACTTC
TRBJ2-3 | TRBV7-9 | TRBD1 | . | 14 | CASSEGQGADTQYF | TGTGCCAGCAGCGAGGGACAGGGGGCAGATACGCAGTATTTT
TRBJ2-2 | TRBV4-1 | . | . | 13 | CASSPGDTGELFF | TGCGCCAGCAGCCCAGGGGACACCGGGGAGCTGTTTTTT
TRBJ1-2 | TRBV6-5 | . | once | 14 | CASSYSGEGYGYTF | TGTGCCAGCAGTTACTCCGGGGAGGGCTATGGCTACACCTTC
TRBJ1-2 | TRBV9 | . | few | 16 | CASSYTSGRALYGYTF | TGTGCCAGCAGCTACACCTCGGGGCGTGCCCTCTATGGCTACACCTTC
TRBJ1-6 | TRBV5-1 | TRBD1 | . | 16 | CASSWTRQGAESPLHF | TGCGCCAGCAGCTGGACTAGACAGGGGGCGGAATCACCCCTCCACTTT
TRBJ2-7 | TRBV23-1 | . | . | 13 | CASMSAVPLEQYF | TGCGCCAGCATGAGTGCGGTTCCCCTCGAGCAGTACTTC
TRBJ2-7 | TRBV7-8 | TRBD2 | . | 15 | CASITGLAGPYEQYF | TGTGCCAGCATCACAGGACTAGCGGGGCCTTACGAGCAGTACTTC
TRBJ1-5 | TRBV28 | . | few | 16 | CASSRRRTAVNQPQHF | TGTGCCAGCAGCCGAAGACGGACCGCGGTCAATCAGCCCCAGCATTTT
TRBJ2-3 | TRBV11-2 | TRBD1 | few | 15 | CASSQDRGGADTQYF | TGCGCCAGCAGCCAAGACAGGGGCGGGGCAGATACGCAGTATTTT
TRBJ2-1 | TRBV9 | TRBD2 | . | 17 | CASSVALAGGPYNEQFF | TGTGCCAGCAGCGTAGCACTAGCGGGAGGCCCCTACAATGAGCAGTTCTTC
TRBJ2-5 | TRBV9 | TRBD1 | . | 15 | CASSVETGGQETQYF | TGTGCCAGCAGCGTAGAGACAGGGGGCCAAGAGACCCAGTACTTC
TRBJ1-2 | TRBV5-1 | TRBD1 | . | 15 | CASSTGQGYSYGYTF | TGCGCCAGCAGCACCGGACAGGGTTACAGCTATGGCTACACCTTC
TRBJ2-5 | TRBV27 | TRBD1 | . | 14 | CASSITGGQETQYF | TGTGCCAGCAGTATTACAGGGGGGCAAGAGACCCAGTACTTC
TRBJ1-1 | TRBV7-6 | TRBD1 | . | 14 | CASSRDRMNTEAFF | TGTGCCAGCAGCCGGGACAGAATGAACACTGAAGCTTTCTTT
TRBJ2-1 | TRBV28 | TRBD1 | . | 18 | CASSLTVLNRGKANEQFF | TGTGCCAGCAGTTTAACGGTCTTGAACAGGGGAAAGGCCAATGAGCAGTTCTTC
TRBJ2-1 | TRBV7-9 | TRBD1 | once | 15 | CASSSEVQGGNEQFF | TGTGCCAGCAGCTCAGAAGTACAGGGGGGCAATGAGCAGTTCTTC
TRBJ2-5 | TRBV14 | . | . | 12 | CASSHQSLSQYF | TGTGCCAGCAGCCACCAGAGCCTGTCCCAGTACTTC
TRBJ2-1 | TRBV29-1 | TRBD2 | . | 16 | CSVASLAGTLENGQFF | TGCAGCGTTGCTTCATTAGCGGGGACCCTGGAGAATGGGCAGTTCTTC
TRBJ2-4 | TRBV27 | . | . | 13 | CASSYQTGNIQYF | TGTGCCAGCAGCTACCAAACGGGCAACATTCAGTACTTC
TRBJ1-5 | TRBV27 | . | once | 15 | CASSLSLGGGQPQHF | TGTGCCAGCAGTTTATCGTTGGGGGGCGGGCAGCCCCAGCATTTT
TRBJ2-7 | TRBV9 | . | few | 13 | CASSVAKGSEQYF | TGTGCCAGCAGCGTAGCTAAAGGTAGCGAGCAGTACTTC
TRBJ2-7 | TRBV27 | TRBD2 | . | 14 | CASSLNPSGYEQYF | TGTGCCAGCAGTCTCAACCCTAGCGGGTACGAGCAGTACTTC
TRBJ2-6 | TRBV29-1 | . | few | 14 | CSVEVFSGANVLTF | TGCAGCGTTGAAGTTTTCTCTGGGGCCAACGTCCTGACTTTC
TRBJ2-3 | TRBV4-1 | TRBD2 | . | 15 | CASSLTSGTTDTQYF | TGCGCCAGCAGCCTTACTAGCGGGACCACAGATACGCAGTATTTT
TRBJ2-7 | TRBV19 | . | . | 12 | CATEGPTYEQYF | TGTGCCACGGAGGGGCCAACCTACGAGCAGTACTTC
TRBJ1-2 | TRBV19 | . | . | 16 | CASSTDGPAFPYGYTF | TGTGCCAGTAGTACCGACGGCCCTGCTTTCCCCTATGGCTACACCTTC
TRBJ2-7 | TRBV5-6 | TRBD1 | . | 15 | CASSLEGQGPYEQYF | TGTGCCAGCAGCTTGGAGGGACAGGGGCCCTACGAGCAGTACTTC
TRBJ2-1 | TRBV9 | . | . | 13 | CASSAPAYNEQFF | TGTGCCAGCAGCGCCCCCGCCTACAATGAGCAGTTCTTC
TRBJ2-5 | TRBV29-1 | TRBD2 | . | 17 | CSVDRRVSGGAQETQYF | TGCAGCGTTGATAGGCGAGTTAGCGGGGGGGCCCAAGAGACCCAGTACTTC
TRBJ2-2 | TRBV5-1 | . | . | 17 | CASSQPRATVGSGELFF | TGCGCCAGCAGCCAACCGAGAGCGACTGTGGGAAGCGGGGAGCTGTTTTTT
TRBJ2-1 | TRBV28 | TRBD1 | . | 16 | CASSLWGQGNYNEQFF | TGTGCCAGCAGTTTATGGGGACAGGGCAACTACAATGAGCAGTTCTTC
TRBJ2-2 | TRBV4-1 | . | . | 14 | CASSQARYTGELFF | TGCGCCAGCAGCCAAGCCAGATACACCGGGGAGCTGTTTTTT
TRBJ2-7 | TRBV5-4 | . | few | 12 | CASSFGSYEQYF | TGTGCCAGCAGCTTTGGCTCCTACGAGCAGTACTTC
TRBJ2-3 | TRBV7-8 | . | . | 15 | CASSLVRVSTDTQYF | TGTGCCAGCAGCTTGGTTCGGGTTAGCACAGATACGCAGTATTTT
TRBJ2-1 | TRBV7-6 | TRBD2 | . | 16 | CASSRTSGRAGNEQFF | TGTGCCAGCAGCAGGACTAGCGGGAGGGCCGGCAATGAGCAGTTCTTC